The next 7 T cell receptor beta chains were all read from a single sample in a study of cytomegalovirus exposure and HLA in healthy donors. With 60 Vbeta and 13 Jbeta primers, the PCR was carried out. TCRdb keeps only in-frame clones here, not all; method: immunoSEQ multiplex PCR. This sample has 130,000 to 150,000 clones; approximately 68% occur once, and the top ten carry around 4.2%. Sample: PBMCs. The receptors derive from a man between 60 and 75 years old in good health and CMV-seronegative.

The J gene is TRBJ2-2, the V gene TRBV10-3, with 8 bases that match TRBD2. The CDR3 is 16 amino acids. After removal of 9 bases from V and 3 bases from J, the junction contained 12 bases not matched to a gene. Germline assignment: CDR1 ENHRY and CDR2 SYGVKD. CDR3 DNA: TGTGCCATTCGGCGGAGCGGGAGTAGGTACACCGGGGAGCTGTTTTTT. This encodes CAIRRSGSRYTGELFF.

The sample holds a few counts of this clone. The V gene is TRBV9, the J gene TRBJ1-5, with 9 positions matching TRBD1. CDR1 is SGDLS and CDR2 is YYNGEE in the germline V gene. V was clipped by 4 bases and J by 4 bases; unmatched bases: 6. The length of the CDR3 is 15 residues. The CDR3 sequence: CASSSGQGWNQPQHF. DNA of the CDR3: TGTGCCAGCAGCTCAGGACAGGGGTGGAATCAGCCCCAGCATTTT.

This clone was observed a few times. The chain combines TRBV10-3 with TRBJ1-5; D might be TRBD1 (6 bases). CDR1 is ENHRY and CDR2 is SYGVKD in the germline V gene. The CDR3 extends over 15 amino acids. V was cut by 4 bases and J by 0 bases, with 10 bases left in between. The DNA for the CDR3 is TGTGCCATCAGTGGGGGACAAGATAGCAATCAGCCCCAGCATTTT. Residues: CAISGGQDSNQPQHF.

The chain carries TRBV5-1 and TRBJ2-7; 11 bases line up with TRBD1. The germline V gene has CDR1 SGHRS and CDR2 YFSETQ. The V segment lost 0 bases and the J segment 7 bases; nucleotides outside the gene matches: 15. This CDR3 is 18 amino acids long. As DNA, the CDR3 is TGCGCCAGCAGCTTGGCCTGGGCGTTGGGGACAGGGGGAGAGGAGCAGTACTTC. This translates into CASSLAWALGTGGEEQYF. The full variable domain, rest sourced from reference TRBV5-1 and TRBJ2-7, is KAGVTQTPRYLIKTRGQQVTLSCSPISGHRSVSWYQQTPGQGLQFLFEYFSETQRNKGNFPGRFSGRQFSNSRSEMNVSTLELGDSALYLCASSLAWALGTGGEEQYFGPGTRLTVT.

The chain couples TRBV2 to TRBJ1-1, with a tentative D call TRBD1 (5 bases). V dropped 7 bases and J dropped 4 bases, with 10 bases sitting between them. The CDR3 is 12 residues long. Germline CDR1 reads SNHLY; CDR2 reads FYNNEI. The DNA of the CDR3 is TGTGCCAGCAAAGGGGCCTTCACTGAAGCTTTCTTT. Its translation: CASKGAFTEAFF.

The CDR3 coding sequence is TGTGCCAGCAGCTTGGGGACAGGAGGGGAGACCCAGTACTTC. Its protein is CASSLGTGGETQYF. V gene TRBV9 combines with J gene TRBJ2-5; 8 bases map to TRBD1. Germline V gene lookup returns CDR1 SGDLS and CDR2 YYNGEE. The CDR3 covers 14 residues. V trimming: 4 bases; J trimming: 5 bases; junction bases outside the gene matches: 7.

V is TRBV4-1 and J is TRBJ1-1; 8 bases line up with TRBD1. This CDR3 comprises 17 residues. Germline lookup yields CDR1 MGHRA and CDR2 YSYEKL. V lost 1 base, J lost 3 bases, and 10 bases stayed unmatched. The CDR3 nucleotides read TGCGCCAGCAGCCAAGTCCATCTCAGGGGGCCGGACACTGAAGCTTTCTTT. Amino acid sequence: CASSQVHLRGPDTEAFF.